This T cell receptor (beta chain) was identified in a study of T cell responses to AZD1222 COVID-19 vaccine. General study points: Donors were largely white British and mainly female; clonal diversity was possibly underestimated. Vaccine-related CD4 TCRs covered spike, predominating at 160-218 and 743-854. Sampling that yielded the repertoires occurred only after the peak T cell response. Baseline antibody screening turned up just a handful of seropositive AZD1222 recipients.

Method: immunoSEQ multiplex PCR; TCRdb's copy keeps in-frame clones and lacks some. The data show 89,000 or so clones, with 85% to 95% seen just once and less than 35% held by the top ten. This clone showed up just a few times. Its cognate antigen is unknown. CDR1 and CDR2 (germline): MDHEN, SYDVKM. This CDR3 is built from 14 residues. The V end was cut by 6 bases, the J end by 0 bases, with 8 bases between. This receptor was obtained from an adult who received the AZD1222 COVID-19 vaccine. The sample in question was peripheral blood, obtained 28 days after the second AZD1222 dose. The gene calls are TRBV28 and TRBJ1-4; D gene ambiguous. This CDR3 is CASSPIATNEKLFF. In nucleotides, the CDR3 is TGTGCCAGCAGCCCTATTGCAACTAATGAAAAACTGTTTTTT.